These T cell receptor beta chains were read from a single sample in a study of cytomegalovirus exposure and HLA in healthy donors. TCRdb's copy holds only in-frame clones and misses some; the assay was immunoSEQ multiplex PCR. The profile shows around 100,000 clones, about three quarters of them singletons. Sequenced: PBMCs. These TCRs come from a female donor in good health and CMV-seropositive. The CDR3 runs from the conserved cysteine through the conserved F or W.

J gene: TRBJ1-2; CDR3 length: 13; V gene: TRBV28; CDR3 protein: CASSLLQGRGYTF
J gene: TRBJ2-1; CDR3 length: 15; V gene: TRBV7-9; CDR3 protein: CASSFLAGGPDEQFF
J gene: TRBJ1-4; CDR3 length: 14; V gene: TRBV15; CDR3 protein: CATSSTGLNEKLFF
J gene: TRBJ2-5; CDR3 length: 14; V gene: TRBV7-9; CDR3 protein: CASSRNQGGQTQYF
J gene: TRBJ2-1; CDR3 length: 18; V gene: TRBV14; CDR3 protein: CASSQVFVAGPSMYEQFF
J gene: TRBJ1-5; CDR3 length: 13; V gene: TRBV28; CDR3 protein: CASSADRGRAGHF
J gene: TRBJ1-4; CDR3 length: 14; V gene: TRBV5-1; CDR3 protein: CASSLAASYEKLFF
J gene: TRBJ1-2; CDR3 length: 15; V gene: TRBV18; CDR3 protein: CASSPKTGAVYGYTF
J gene: TRBJ2-5; CDR3 length: 13; V gene: TRBV6-1; CDR3 protein: CASTWGQQETQYF
J gene: TRBJ2-7; CDR3 length: 12; V gene: TRBV2; CDR3 protein: CASRDSPGEQYF